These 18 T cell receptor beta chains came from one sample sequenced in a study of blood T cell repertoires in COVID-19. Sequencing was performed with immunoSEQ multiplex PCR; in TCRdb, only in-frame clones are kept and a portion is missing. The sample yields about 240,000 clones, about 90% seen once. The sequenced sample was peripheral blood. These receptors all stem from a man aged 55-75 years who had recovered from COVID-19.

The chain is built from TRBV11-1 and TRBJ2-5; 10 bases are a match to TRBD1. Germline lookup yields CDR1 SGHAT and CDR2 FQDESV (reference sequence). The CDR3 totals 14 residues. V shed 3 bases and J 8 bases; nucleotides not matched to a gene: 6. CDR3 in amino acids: CASSLIRQGATQYF. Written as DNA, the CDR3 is TGTGCCAGCAGCTTGATACGACAGGGGGCAACCCAGTACTTC.

The DNA of the CDR3 is TGCGCCAGCAGTGAACGACAGTTCCAAGAGACCCAGTACTTC. Translated: CASSERQFQETQYF. The J gene is TRBJ2-5, the V gene TRBV4-1; TRBD1 is a possible D gene (5 bases). The length of the CDR3 is 14 residues. The germline gives CDR1 MGHRA, CDR2 YSYEKL. V lost 6 bases, J lost 1 base, and 12 bases lay in between.

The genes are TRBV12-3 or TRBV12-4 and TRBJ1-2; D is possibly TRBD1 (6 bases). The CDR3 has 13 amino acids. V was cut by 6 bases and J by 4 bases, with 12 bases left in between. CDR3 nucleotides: TGTGCCAGCAGATTAACAGGGACCTATGGCTACACCTTC. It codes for CASRLTGTYGYTF.

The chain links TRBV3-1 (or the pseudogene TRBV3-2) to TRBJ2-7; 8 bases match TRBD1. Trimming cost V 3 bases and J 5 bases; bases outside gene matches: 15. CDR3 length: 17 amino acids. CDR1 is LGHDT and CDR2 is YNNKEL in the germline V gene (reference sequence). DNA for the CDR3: TGTGCCAGCAGCCACACTTGGACAGGGCGTGGTACCCACGAGCAGTACTTC. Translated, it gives CASSHTWTGRGTHEQYF.

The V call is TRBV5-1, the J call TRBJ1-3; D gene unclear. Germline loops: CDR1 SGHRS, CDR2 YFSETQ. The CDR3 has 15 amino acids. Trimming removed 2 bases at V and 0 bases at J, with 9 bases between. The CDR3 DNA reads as TGCGCCAGCAGCTTTACTGCTACCTCTGGAAACACCATATATTTT. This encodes CASSFTATSGNTIYF.

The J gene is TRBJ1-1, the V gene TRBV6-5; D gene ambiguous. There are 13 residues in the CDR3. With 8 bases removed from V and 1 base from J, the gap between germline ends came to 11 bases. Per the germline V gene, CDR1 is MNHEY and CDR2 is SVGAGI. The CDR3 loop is CASSIAWNTEAFF. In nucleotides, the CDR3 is TGTGCCAGCTCAATTGCGTGGAACACTGAAGCTTTCTTT.

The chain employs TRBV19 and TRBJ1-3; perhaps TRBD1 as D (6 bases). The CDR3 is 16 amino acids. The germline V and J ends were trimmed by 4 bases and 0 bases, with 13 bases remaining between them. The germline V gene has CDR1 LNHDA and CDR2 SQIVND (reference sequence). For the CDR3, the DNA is TGTGCCAGTAGTACGGGACACATATTCTCTGGAAACACCATATATTTT. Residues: CASSTGHIFSGNTIYF.

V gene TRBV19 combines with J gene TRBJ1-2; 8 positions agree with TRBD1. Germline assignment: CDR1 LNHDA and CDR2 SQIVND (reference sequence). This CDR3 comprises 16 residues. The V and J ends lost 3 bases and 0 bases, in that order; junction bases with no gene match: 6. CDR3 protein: CASSITGQVTNYGYTF. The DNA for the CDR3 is TGTGCCAGTAGTATCACGGGACAGGTCACTAACTATGGCTACACCTTC.

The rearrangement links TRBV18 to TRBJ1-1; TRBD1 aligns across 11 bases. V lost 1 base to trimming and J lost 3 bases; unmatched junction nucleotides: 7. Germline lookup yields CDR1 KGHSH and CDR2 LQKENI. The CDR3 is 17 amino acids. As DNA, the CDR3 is TGTGCCAGCTCACCACGGAGGACAGGGGGCGCCGACACTGAAGCTTTCTTT. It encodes CASSPRRTGGADTEAFF.

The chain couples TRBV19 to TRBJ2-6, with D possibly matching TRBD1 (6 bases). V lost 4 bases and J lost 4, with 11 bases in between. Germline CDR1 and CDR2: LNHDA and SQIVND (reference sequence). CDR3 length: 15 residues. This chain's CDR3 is CASSRQAYGANVLTF. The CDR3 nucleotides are TGTGCCAGTAGTAGACAGGCTTACGGGGCCAACGTCCTGACTTTC. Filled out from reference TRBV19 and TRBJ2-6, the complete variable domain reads DGGITQSPKYLFRKEGQNVTLSCEQNLNHDAMYWYRQDPGQGLRLIYYSQIVNDFQKGDIAEGYSVSREKKESFPLTVTSAQKNPTAFYLCASSRQAYGANVLTFGAGSRLTVL.

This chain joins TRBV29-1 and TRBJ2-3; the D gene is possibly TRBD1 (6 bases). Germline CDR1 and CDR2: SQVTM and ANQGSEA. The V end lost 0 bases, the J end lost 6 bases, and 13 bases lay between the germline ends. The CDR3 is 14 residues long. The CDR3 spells CSVEDVFRGDTQYF. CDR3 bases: TGCAGCGTTGAAGATGTTTTTAGGGGGGATACGCAGTATTTT.

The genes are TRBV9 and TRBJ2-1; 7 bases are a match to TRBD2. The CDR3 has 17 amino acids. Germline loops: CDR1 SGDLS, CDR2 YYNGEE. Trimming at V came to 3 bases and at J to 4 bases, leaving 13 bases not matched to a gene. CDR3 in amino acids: CASSGAGGLVLYNEQFF. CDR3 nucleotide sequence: TGTGCCAGCAGCGGGGCCGGGGGGTTAGTTTTGTACAATGAGCAGTTCTTC.

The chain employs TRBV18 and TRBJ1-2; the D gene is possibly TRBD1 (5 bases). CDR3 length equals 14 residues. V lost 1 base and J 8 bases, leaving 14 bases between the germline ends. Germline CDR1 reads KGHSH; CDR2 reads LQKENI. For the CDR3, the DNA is TGTGCCAGCTCACCACGAAGGGGCACATGGGGCTACACCTTC. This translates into CASSPRRGTWGYTF.

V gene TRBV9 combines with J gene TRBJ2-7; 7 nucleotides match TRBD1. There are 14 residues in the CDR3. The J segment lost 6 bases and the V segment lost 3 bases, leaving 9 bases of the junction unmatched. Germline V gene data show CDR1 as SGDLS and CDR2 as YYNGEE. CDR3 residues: CASSERDSSGEQYF. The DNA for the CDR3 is TGTGCCAGCAGCGAACGGGACAGTTCGGGCGAGCAGTACTTC.

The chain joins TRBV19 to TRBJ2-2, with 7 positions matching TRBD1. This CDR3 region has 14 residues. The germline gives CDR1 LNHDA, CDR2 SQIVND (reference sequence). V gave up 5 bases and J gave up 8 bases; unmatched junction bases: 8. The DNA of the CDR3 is TGTGCCAGTAGTTTAGGGGGCGGAGTAGGGGAGCTGTTTTTT. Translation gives CASSLGGGVGELFF.

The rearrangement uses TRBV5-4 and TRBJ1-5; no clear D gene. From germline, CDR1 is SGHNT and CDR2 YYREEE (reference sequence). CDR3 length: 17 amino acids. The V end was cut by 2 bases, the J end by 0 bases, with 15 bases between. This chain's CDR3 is CASSLGVRAFSNQPQHF. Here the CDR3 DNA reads TGTGCCAGCAGCTTAGGAGTCCGTGCGTTTAGCAATCAGCCCCAGCATTTT.

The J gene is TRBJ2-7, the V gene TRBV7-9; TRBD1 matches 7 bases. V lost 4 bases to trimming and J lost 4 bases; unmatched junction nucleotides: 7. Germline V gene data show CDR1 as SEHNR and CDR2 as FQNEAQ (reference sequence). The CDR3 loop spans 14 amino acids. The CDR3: CASSSDRVGYEQYF. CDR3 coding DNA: TGTGCCAGCAGCTCAGACAGGGTAGGGTACGAGCAGTACTTC.

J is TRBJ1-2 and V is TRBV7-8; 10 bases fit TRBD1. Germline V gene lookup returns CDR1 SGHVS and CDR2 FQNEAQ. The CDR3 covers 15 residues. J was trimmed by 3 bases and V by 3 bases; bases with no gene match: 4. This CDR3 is CASSFVGQGDYGYTF. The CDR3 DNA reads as TGTGCCAGCAGCTTCGTCGGACAGGGGGACTATGGCTACACCTTC. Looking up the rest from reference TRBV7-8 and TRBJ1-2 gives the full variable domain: GAGVSQSPRYKVAKRGQDVALRCDPISGHVSLFWYQQALGQGPEFLTYFQNEAQLDKSGLPSDRFFAERPEGSVSTLKIQRTQQEDSAVYLCASSFVGQGDYGYTFGSGTRLTVV.